This is a list of T cell receptor beta chains from one sample in a study of T cell responses to AZD1222 COVID-19 vaccine. Assay: immunoSEQ multiplex PCR; the TCRdb copy retains only in-frame clones and omits some. The table lists around 160,000 clones, about 93% of them singletons. The source material was peripheral blood, sampled on day 0 of AZD1222 vaccination. Receptors were obtained from an adult in good health. Both conserved end residues are trimmed from each CDR3. Fields, in order: J gene, V gene, CDR3 protein.

j_call: TRBJ2-2; v_call: TRBV18; cdr3_aa: ASSRDGAMTGELF
j_call: TRBJ1-6; v_call: TRBV10-3; cdr3_aa: AISGDRVSSPLH
j_call: TRBJ2-2; v_call: TRBV5-5; cdr3_aa: ASSLDLGELF
j_call: TRBJ2-5; v_call: TRBV19; cdr3_aa: ASRRTSGGKETQY
j_call: TRBJ2-3; v_call: TRBV12-3/TRBV12-4; cdr3_aa: ASRPSTDTQY
j_call: TRBJ2-3; v_call: TRBV7-6; cdr3_aa: ASSLAGTSTDTQY
j_call: TRBJ1-4; v_call: TRBV5-1; cdr3_aa: ASSTEGASEKLF
j_call: TRBJ2-7; v_call: TRBV7-8; cdr3_aa: ASREVYSYEQY
j_call: TRBJ1-2; v_call: TRBV14; cdr3_aa: ASSQVGVGTAYGYT
j_call: TRBJ1-5; v_call: TRBV27; cdr3_aa: ASSFRGFNQPQH
j_call: TRBJ1-2; v_call: TRBV5-6; cdr3_aa: ASSLAGALTNYGYT
j_call: TRBJ2-2; v_call: TRBV24-1; cdr3_aa: ATSSTSTGELF
j_call: TRBJ1-6; v_call: TRBV7-2; cdr3_aa: ASSLRDRPGSPLH
j_call: TRBJ1-1; v_call: TRBV5-1; cdr3_aa: ASSSGIGLPEAF
j_call: TRBJ1-4; v_call: TRBV11-2; cdr3_aa: ASSLDPGVGKLF
j_call: TRBJ2-5; v_call: TRBV4-1; cdr3_aa: ASNWGLAEETQY